Presented here are 2 T cell receptor beta chains from one specimen sequenced in a study of neurological immune-mediated disorders. TCRdb analysed the 5' RACE reads with MiXCR anew, one entry per CDR3 protein. The repertoire consists of some 87,000 distinct CDR3 sequences, with around 13% occurring once and the leading ten covering 5%. Time point indicated: longitudinal time-point 2. The sequencing input was PBMCs. The receptor source for this set is a female donor with HTLV-1-associated myelopathy (HAM/TSP).

This clonotype was recorded many times. The chain uses TRBV5-1 and TRBJ2-7; D is possibly TRBD1 (5 bases). In germline, CDR1 is SGHRS, CDR2 YFSETQ. The V and J ends lost 0 bases and 2 bases respectively, with 6 bases between them. The CDR3 has 13 residues. The CDR3 is CASSLEGTYEQYF. CDR3 sequence (DNA): TGCGCCAGCAGCTTGGAGGGGACCTACGAGCAGTACTTC.

The chain joins TRBV30 to TRBJ2-1; 7 bases line up with TRBD2. V trimming: 5 bases; J trimming: 3 bases; junction bases outside the gene matches: 7. Germline assignment: CDR1 GTSNPN and CDR2 SVGIG (reference sequence). CDR3 length: 14 amino acids. The CDR3 protein is CAWLSGLVYNEQFF. The CDR3 nucleotides read TGTGCCTGGCTATCTGGACTAGTCTACAATGAGCAGTTCTTC.